The 27 T cell receptor beta chains reported below all come from one sample, sequenced in a study of blood T cell repertoires in COVID-19. TCRdb keeps only in-frame clones here, not all; method: immunoSEQ multiplex PCR. The table lists around 190,000 clones, 83% of them singletons. Source material: peripheral blood. All receptors derive from a human donor in a cohort sampled during active COVID-19.

This chain uses TRBV28 with TRBJ2-7, with a weak D call TRBD1 (6 bases). The CDR3 runs 14 residues. Deletions cut 1 base from V and 4 bases from J, with 11 bases between. The germline V gene has CDR1 MDHEN and CDR2 SYDVKM. The CDR3 DNA reads TGTGCCAGCAGTTTATTATCAGGGGATTACGAGCAGTACTTC. Translating it yields CASSLLSGDYEQYF.

The J gene is TRBJ1-1, the V gene TRBV5-1; TRBD1 agrees at 9 bases. The CDR3 has 15 residues. Germline V lookup: CDR1 SGHRS, CDR2 YFSETQ. With 4 bases clipped from V and 4 bases from J, the junction kept 8 bases outside the gene matches. In DNA form, the CDR3 reads TGCGCCAGCAGCGCAACCGGGACAGGGATCACTGAAGCTTTCTTT. Translation gives CASSATGTGITEAFF.

The CDR3 here is CASSYSSTGPAISQPQHF. Written as DNA, the CDR3 is TGTGCCAGCAGTTACTCGAGTACAGGACCGGCGATAAGTCAGCCCCAGCATTTT. The chain uses TRBV6-2 or TRBV6-3 and TRBJ1-5; D may be TRBD1 (5 bases). Germline CDR1 reads MNHEY; CDR2 reads SVGEGT. The CDR3 runs 18 residues. The germline V and J ends were trimmed by 0 bases and 6 bases, with 21 bases remaining between them.

The chain recombines TRBV9 with TRBJ1-1; tentatively, D is TRBD1 (6 bases). The CDR3 contains 15 residues. Per the germline V gene, CDR1 is SGDLS and CDR2 is YYNGEE. The V gene lost 0 bases and the J gene lost 0 bases, with 9 bases spanning the gap. CDR3 in DNA: TGTGCCAGCAGCGTAGTAGGGGGAATGAACACTGAAGCTTTCTTT. This translates into CASSVVGGMNTEAFF.

The chain combines TRBV10-3 with TRBJ2-7, with 7 bases lining up with TRBD1. CDR3 length equals 13 residues. Germline loops: CDR1 ENHRY, CDR2 SYGVKD. J gave up 0 bases and V 9 bases, and 5 bases lay outside the gene matches. The DNA for the CDR3 is TGTGCCATATCCCGGGACAGCTCCTACGAGCAGTACTTC. This translates into CAISRDSSYEQYF.

J is TRBJ2-7 and V is TRBV10-3; 11 bases align to TRBD2. This CDR3 has 15 residues. Germline V gene lookup returns CDR1 ENHRY and CDR2 SYGVKD. V shed 3 bases, J shed 3 bases, and the junction held 4 bases outside the gene matches. The CDR3 sequence is CAISDLAGGIYEQYF. CDR3 sequence (DNA): TGTGCCATCAGTGACCTAGCGGGAGGAATCTACGAGCAGTACTTC.

The rearrangement joins TRBV28 to TRBJ1-2; D might be TRBD1 (5 bases). CDR3 length: 14 amino acids. The V gene lost 3 bases and the J gene lost 7 bases, with 15 bases spanning the gap. CDR1 is MDHEN and CDR2 is SYDVKM in the germline V gene. The DNA of the CDR3 is TGTGCCAGCAGTTTGTTAAGGGGTAGCATTGGCTACACCTTC. Amino acid sequence: CASSLLRGSIGYTF.

This clone was picked up a small number of times. V and J are TRBV6-5 and TRBJ2-7, with D perhaps matching TRBD2 (5 bases). The length of the CDR3 is 16 residues. The germline CDR1 and CDR2 sequences are MNHEY and SVGAGI. V was shortened by 2 bases and J by 7 bases, with 21 bases between the two germline ends. The CDR3 DNA follows: TGTGCCAGCAGTTACCGTGGGGAGCCATCGCTCACGGAGCAGTACTTC. Its protein product is CASSYRGEPSLTEQYF.

The chain uses TRBV19 and TRBJ1-6; D might be TRBD1 (5 bases). From germline, CDR1 is LNHDA and CDR2 SQIVND (reference sequence). The V end lost 9 bases, the J end lost 9 bases, and 15 bases lay between the germline ends. The CDR3 has 13 residues. Written as DNA, the CDR3 is TGTGCCAGCCGGACTGTCGGGGGTTCACCCCTCCACTTT. The encoded protein is CASRTVGGSPLHF.

The genes are TRBV5-4 and TRBJ2-7; TRBD1 agrees at 9 bases. Trimming cost V 4 bases and J 5 bases; bases outside gene matches: 4. CDR3 length equals 13 residues. The germline CDR1 and CDR2 sequences are SGHNT and YYREEE (reference sequence). Written as DNA, the CDR3 is TGTGCCAGCAGCGTGACAGGGGGGGACGAGCAGTACTTC. The encoded protein is CASSVTGGDEQYF.

The V gene is TRBV6-7, the J gene TRBJ1-5, with D unresolved. TRBV6-7 is an ORF, and what it does is uncertain. The CDR3 loop spans 16 amino acids. V lost 2 bases to trimming and J lost 7 bases, with 18 bases between them. This chain's CDR3 is CASSYPLDPSGQPQHF. In DNA form, the CDR3 reads TGTGCCAGCAGTTACCCCTTAGACCCGTCGGGACAGCCCCAGCATTTT.

The rearrangement joins TRBV7-2 to TRBJ2-2; the D is unclear. CDR3 length equals 16 residues. The germline V gene encodes CDR1 SGHTA and CDR2 FQGNSA. The germline V and J ends were trimmed by 2 bases and 0 bases, with 10 bases remaining between them. In nucleotides, the CDR3 is TGTGCCAGCAGCTTAAATGGCAGGCCGAACACCGGGGAGCTGTTTTTT. This codes for CASSLNGRPNTGELFF.

The V gene is TRBV5-5, the J gene TRBJ1-1, with TRBD1 matching 8 bases. The germline CDR1 and CDR2 sequences are SGHKS and YYEKEE (reference sequence). The CDR3 has 15 amino acids. Germline trimming cut 4 bases from V and 10 bases from J; bases unmatched to any gene: 15. This CDR3 is CASSPTPGQGWVAFF. The CDR3 DNA reads TGTGCCAGCAGCCCGACACCCGGACAGGGATGGGTAGCTTTCTTT.

This clone was picked up one time. The chain uses TRBV4-1 and TRBJ1-2; 9 positions match TRBD1. The V and J ends lost 4 bases and 7 bases, in that order; junction bases with no gene match: 7. The CDR3 runs 14 residues. Germline CDR1 is MGHRA and CDR2 is YSYEKL. The CDR3 region is CASSLDRGGSGYTF. The CDR3 DNA sequence: TGCGCCAGCAGCCTCGACAGGGGGGGAAGTGGCTACACCTTC.

This clone is a singleton in its sample. The chain combines TRBV6-1 with TRBJ1-1; 11 bases agree with TRBD1. The germline gives CDR1 MNHNS, CDR2 SASEGT. Trimming at V came to 2 bases and at J to 4 bases, leaving 3 bases not matched to a gene. The length of the CDR3 is 15 residues. In nucleotides, the CDR3 is TGTGCCAGCAGTGAAACCGGGACAGGGGGCACTGAAGCTTTCTTT. Translation gives CASSETGTGGTEAFF.

This chain links TRBV20-1 with TRBJ2-7, with TRBD1 as a possible D gene (6 bases). CDR1 and CDR2 (germline): DFQATT, SNEGSKA (reference sequence). CDR3 length: 13 residues. Trimming stripped 5 bases from V and 1 base from J, with 12 bases between. This chain's CDR3 is CSAGGQISYEQYF. The CDR3 region has the DNA TGCAGTGCTGGTGGACAGATTTCCTACGAGCAGTACTTC.

The count of this clone is one. The rearrangement links TRBV5-6 to TRBJ1-6, with 7 bases matching TRBD1. The CDR3 runs to 12 residues. Germline assignment: CDR1 SGHDT and CDR2 YYEEEE. The J segment lost 10 bases and the V segment lost 7 bases, leaving 5 bases of the junction unmatched. The CDR3, as DNA: TGTGCCAGCCAACAGGGGTTCTCACCCCTCCACTTT. Translation: CASQQGFSPLHF.

This chain uses TRBV27 with TRBJ2-5; 7 nucleotides match TRBD1. The germline V gene encodes CDR1 MNHEY and CDR2 SMNVEV (reference sequence). The CDR3 is 15 residues long. The junction had 5 bases not matched to a gene; V was cut back by 0 bases and J by 4 bases. DNA of the CDR3: TGTGCCAGCAGTTTATCGGAGACAGGGCGAGAGACCCAGTACTTC. It encodes CASSLSETGRETQYF.

This chain links TRBV7-3 with TRBJ1-5; D is undetermined. The V end was cut by 4 bases, the J end by 9 bases, with 7 bases between. CDR1 is SGHTA, CDR2 FQGTGA, per germline. CDR3 length: 11 residues. The CDR3 is CASSSRWPQHF. In nucleotides, the CDR3 is TGTGCCAGCAGCTCTCGGTGGCCCCAGCATTTT.

J is TRBJ2-3 and V is TRBV10-3, with 9 bases identical to TRBD1. The germline V gene encodes CDR1 ENHRY and CDR2 SYGVKD. The V and J ends lost 5 bases and 1 base, in that order; junction bases with no gene match: 4. The CDR3 extends over 15 amino acids. The CDR3 region has the DNA TGTGCCATCAGTCAGGGACAGGGCGGCACAGATACGCAGTATTTT. It encodes CAISQGQGGTDTQYF.

V gene TRBV6-5 combines with J gene TRBJ1-2; D might be TRBD1 (5 bases). Trimming removed 4 bases at V and 4 bases at J, with 16 bases between. Germline loops: CDR1 MNHEY, CDR2 SVGAGI. The CDR3 runs 15 residues. CDR3 residues: CASSSRTTDRYGYTF. In nucleotides, the CDR3 is TGTGCCAGCAGTTCCCGTACGACAGACCGCTATGGCTACACCTTC.

The table lists this clone with a few counts. V is TRBV3-1 (or the pseudogene TRBV3-2) and J is TRBJ2-7, with a tentative D call TRBD1 (5 bases). With 0 bases removed from V and 3 bases from J, the gap between germline ends came to 18 bases. The germline gives CDR1 LGHDT, CDR2 YNNKEL (reference sequence). There are 17 residues in the CDR3. As DNA, the CDR3 is TGTGCCAGCAGCCAAGATAAGGGGCCACTTCTTCGCTACGAGCAGTACTTC. Amino acids: CASSQDKGPLLRYEQYF.

The chain has TRBV14 and TRBJ2-7, with 15 bases fitting TRBD2. Unmatched junction bases numbered 7, after V lost 6 bases and J lost 4 bases. CDR1 and CDR2 from the germline V gene are SGHDN and FVKESK. The CDR3 has 16 amino acids. The CDR3 DNA reads as TGTGCCAGCAGATCCGGACTAGCGGGAGGGCCATACGAGCAGTACTTC. Translated: CASRSGLAGGPYEQYF. The full variable domain, completed using reference TRBV14 and TRBJ2-7, is EAGVTQFPSHSVIEKGQTVTLRCDPISGHDNLYWYRRVMGKEIKFLLHFVKESKQDESGMPNNRFLAERTGGTYSTLKVQPAELEDSGVYFCASRSGLAGGPYEQYFGPGTRLTVT.

The chain recombines TRBV7-2 with TRBJ2-7; TRBD1 agrees at 10 bases. J was trimmed by 9 bases and V by 8 bases; bases with no gene match: 13. Germline CDR1 and CDR2: SGHTA and FQGNSA. The CDR3 sequence is 14 residues long. The CDR3 nucleotides are TGTGCCAGCGAACCGGGACAGGGGAGTGGAGGGCAGTACTTC. The encoded protein is CASEPGQGSGGQYF.

J is TRBJ1-2 and V is TRBV5-4; 8 nucleotides agree with TRBD1. This CDR3 is built from 15 residues. CDR1 SGHNT and CDR2 YYREEE come from the germline V gene (reference sequence). The junction had 9 bases not matched to a gene; V was cut back by 1 base and J by 7 bases. The DNA of the CDR3 is TGTGCCAGCAGCTTGCCAGGGGGCGGCTGGTTTGGCTACACCTTC. It translates to CASSLPGGGWFGYTF.

This rearrangement joins TRBV7-2 to TRBJ1-1, with D possibly being TRBD1 (5 bases). V was trimmed by 1 base and J by 2 bases, leaving 11 bases between them. The germline CDR1 and CDR2 sequences are SGHTA and FQGNSA. The CDR3 contains 15 residues. The CDR3 DNA reads as TGTGCCAGCAGCTTAGGTCGACAGATCAACACTGAAGCTTTCTTT. Translated, it gives CASSLGRQINTEAFF.

DNA of the CDR3: TGTGCCACCAGCAGAGCGGGACAGGGGAGATTAGCTGAAGCTTTCTTT. Translation gives CATSRAGQGRLAEAFF. The chain links TRBV15 to TRBJ1-1, with TRBD1 matching 10 bases. Germline CDR1 and CDR2: LNHNV and YYDKDF (reference sequence). V lost 1 base to trimming and J lost 6 bases; unmatched junction nucleotides: 8. The CDR3 runs to 16 residues.